The 10 T cell receptor beta chains in this list originate from one sample, sequenced in a study of beta chain features in type 1 diabetes. The authors reverse transcribed all of the isolated RNA, so sequencing captured expressed TCRB transcripts. TCRdb's table, derived via immunoSEQ multiplex PCR, lists solely in-frame clones and lacks some. Of 200,000 to 300,000 clones in the sample, around a quarter were seen once. The sample comprised central memory CD4+ T cells from blood. These receptors were collected from a man aged 25 to 40 in good health.

This clone occurred once. The CDR3 sequence: CAWGPSINEQFF. DNA of the CDR3: TGTGCCTGGGGACCCTCTATCAATGAGCAGTTCTTC. The chain carries TRBV30 and TRBJ2-1, with unresolved D. Germline-derived CDR1 and CDR2 are GTSNPN and SVGIG (reference sequence). V lost 5 bases to trimming and J lost 6 bases, with 11 bases between them. This CDR3 comprises 12 residues.

This clone showed up just once. V is TRBV7-9 and J is TRBJ1-5; maybe TRBD1 (6 bases). In germline, CDR1 is SEHNR, CDR2 FQNEAQ (reference sequence). The CDR3 loop spans 14 amino acids. Trimming cost V 1 base and J 4 bases, with 8 bases left between them. The CDR3 loop is CASSLGGANQPQHF. For the CDR3, the DNA is TGTGCCAGCAGCTTAGGGGGGGCTAATCAGCCCCAGCATTTT. Full variable domain (remainder filled in from reference TRBV7-9 and TRBJ1-5): DTGVSQNPRHKITKRGQNVTFRCDPISEHNRLYWYRQTLGQGPEFLTYFQNEAQLEKSRLLSDRFSAERPKGSFSTLEIQRTEQGDSAMYLCASSLGGANQPQHFGDGTRLSIL.

About this clone itself: This sample includes further DNA sequences coding for the same CDR3. The V and J genes are TRBV5-1 and TRBJ2-5; tentatively, D is TRBD1 (6 bases). The germline V and J ends were trimmed by 0 bases and 5 bases, with 11 bases remaining between them. The germline V gene has CDR1 SGHRS and CDR2 YFSETQ. CDR3 size: 14 residues. For the CDR3, the DNA is TGCGCCAGCAGCTTGGCGGGCCAGGGGGAGACCCAGTACTTC. Its protein product is CASSLAGQGETQYF. The full variable domain, rest sourced from reference TRBV5-1 and TRBJ2-5, is KAGVTQTPRYLIKTRGQQVTLSCSPISGHRSVSWYQQTPGQGLQFLFEYFSETQRNKGNFPGRFSGRQFSNSRSEMNVSTLELGDSALYLCASSLAGQGETQYFGPGTRLLVL.

Note on this clone: Other DNA sequences of this sample code for an identical CDR3. The gene calls are TRBV29-1 and TRBJ1-1; D unclear. CDR3 length: 10 residues. Germline V gene lookup returns CDR1 SQVTM and CDR2 ANQGSEA. Trimming left V 4 bases short and J 2 bases short, with 2 bases between. The CDR3 DNA is TGCAGCGTTGGTAACACTGAAGCTTTCTTT. This codes for CSVGNTEAFF. Together with reference TRBV29-1 and TRBJ1-1, the CDR3 gives the full variable domain: SAVISQKPSRDICQRGTSLTIQCQVDSQVTMMFWYRQQPGQSLTLIATANQGSEATYESGFVIDKFPISRPNLTFSTLTVSNMSPEDSSIYLCSVGNTEAFFGQGTRLTVV.

V gene TRBV4-2 combines with J gene TRBJ1-6; the D gene is possibly TRBD1 (6 bases). Germline V lookup: CDR1 LGHNA, CDR2 YNFKEQ. This CDR3 contains 17 residues. The V gene lost 3 bases and the J gene lost 0 bases, with 12 bases spanning the gap. For the CDR3, the DNA is TGTGCCAGCAGCCAGGAGGGGGAGAGCTCCTATAATTCACCCCTCCACTTT. Amino acids: CASSQEGESSYNSPLHF.

This sequence joins TRBV5-1 and TRBJ2-3, with TRBD1 as a possible D gene (5 bases). This CDR3 contains 14 residues. Trimming took off 0 bases at V and 5 bases at J, with 10 bases between the two ends. Germline loops: CDR1 SGHRS, CDR2 YFSETQ. CDR3 bases: TGCGCCAGCAGCTTGGAGGGGCCAGGAGATACGCAGTATTTT. Protein: CASSLEGPGDTQYF. Supplemented by reference TRBV5-1 and TRBJ2-3, the full variable domain reads KAGVTQTPRYLIKTRGQQVTLSCSPISGHRSVSWYQQTPGQGLQFLFEYFSETQRNKGNFPGRFSGRQFSNSRSEMNVSTLELGDSALYLCASSLEGPGDTQYFGPGTRLTVL.

This clone was recorded at least ten times. The gene calls are TRBV21-1 and TRBJ2-7. TRBV21-1 is a known pseudogene. The CDR3 loop spans 14 amino acids. The CDR3 DNA sequence: TGTGCCAGCAGCGGGGAAGCACGGCCCTACGAGCAGTACTTC. This encodes CASSGEARPYEQYF.

About this clone itself: Other DNA sequences in this sample translate to the same CDR3. DNA for the CDR3: TGTGCCTGGAGTGTAGCCGGCCGAGGCAATCAGCCCCAGCATTTT. It encodes CAWSVAGRGNQPQHF. This rearrangement joins TRBV30 to TRBJ1-5, with unresolved D. Germline values: CDR1 GTSNPN, CDR2 SVGIG (reference sequence). This CDR3 has 15 residues. The ends were cut back, 0 bases at V and 2 bases at J, with 11 bases in the middle.

This clone was counted ten times or more. This chain links TRBV29-1 with TRBJ1-5; perhaps TRBD1 as D (6 bases). Germline CDR1 and CDR2: SQVTM and ANQGSEA. This CDR3 contains 14 residues. V lost 5 bases and J lost 0, with 11 bases in between. The CDR3, as DNA: TGCAGCGTTCTGGGGGCCGATAGCAATCAGCCCCAGCATTTT. Amino acid sequence: CSVLGADSNQPQHF.

Only a few counts were recorded for this clone. V gene TRBV23-1 combines with J gene TRBJ1-2, with D uncertain. TRBV23-1 is designated an ORF whose function remains uncertain. The V end was cut by 4 bases, the J end by 0 bases, with 18 bases between. The CDR3 contains 17 residues. The CDR3, as DNA: TGCGCCAGCAGTCGTGACGGTCGGAATCGTTCTAACTATGGCTACACCTTC. It yields the protein CASSRDGRNRSNYGYTF.